A selection of T cell receptor beta chains follows, all from one sample in a study of T cells in Graves' hyperthyroidism and ophthalmopathy. MiXCR, applied by TCRdb to the multiplex PCR reads, yields one record per CDR3 protein. The repertoire holds about 640,000 distinct CDR3 sequences, 45% seen once, with 6.5% to 9% in the top ten. The sequencing input was peripheral blood or thyroid tissue (not recorded which). The receptors stem from an adult man with Graves' disease, either hyperthyroidism or ophthalmopathy (not recorded which). Both conserved end residues are part of each CDR3. D genes are given only for firm matches. A clone size is listed for some rows: how often the clone was seen (once, few, many), or a class if it is expanded.

D: NA; size: many; V: TRBV7-9; J: TRBJ2-5; DNA: TGTGCCAGCAGCTTAGTGAGGCCAATGGAGACCCAGTACTTC; CDR3: CASSLVRPMETQYF
D: NA; size: NA; V: TRBV5-1; J: TRBJ1-1; DNA: TGCGCCAGCAGCTCCGACCCCGGGGCAGCCACTGAAGCTTTCTTT; CDR3: CASSSDPGAATEAFF
D: NA; size: NA; V: TRBV5-4; J: TRBJ1-4; DNA: TGTGCCAGCAGTTTCGGACTGGCAACTAATGAAAAACTGTTTTTT; CDR3: CASSFGLATNEKLFF
D: NA; size: few; V: TRBV7-8; J: TRBJ1-1; DNA: TGTGCCAGCAGCGGGGAACAGGGTAACACTGAAGCTTTCTTT; CDR3: CASSGEQGNTEAFF
D: TRBD1; size: NA; V: TRBV20-1; J: TRBJ1-3; DNA: TGCAGTGCTAGACGACAGGGGCCTGGAAACACCATATATTTT; CDR3: CSARRQGPGNTIYF
D: NA; size: many; V: TRBV25-1; J: TRBJ2-5; DNA: TGTGCCAGCAGTGAGCCCCGGACCCCGGTAGGGCAAGAGACCCAGTACTTC; CDR3: CASSEPRTPVGQETQYF
D: NA; size: NA; V: TRBV20-1; J: TRBJ2-5; DNA: TGCAGTGCTAGCGCGACAGAGACCCAGTACTTC; CDR3: CSASATETQYF
D: TRBD1; size: many; V: TRBV2; J: TRBJ2-7; DNA: TGTGCCATCGAGGGACAGTCCTCCTACGAGCAGTACTTC; CDR3: CAIEGQSSYEQYF
D: TRBD1; size: few; V: TRBV29-1; J: TRBJ1-2; DNA: TGCAGCGCTGGACAGGGCAACTATGGCTACACCTTC; CDR3: CSAGQGNYGYTF
D: NA; size: NA; V: TRBV25-1; J: TRBJ1-1; DNA: TGTGCCAGCACCGCCGCTGAAGCTTTCTTT; CDR3: CASTAAEAFF
D: NA; size: NA; V: TRBV12-3/TRBV12-4; J: TRBJ2-2; DNA: TGTGCCAGCAGTGAACCTAGCGCGAACACCGGGGAGCTGTTTTTT; CDR3: CASSEPSANTGELFF
D: NA; size: many; V: TRBV7-6; J: TRBJ2-7; DNA: TGTGCCAGCAGCTTAGCCGGGGCCGAGCAGTACTTC; CDR3: CASSLAGAEQYF
D: NA; size: NA; V: TRBV10-3; J: TRBJ2-3; DNA: TGTGCCATCAGTGATAGGGACAGCACAGATACGCAGTATTTT; CDR3: CAISDRDSTDTQYF
D: NA; size: NA; V: TRBV20-1; J: TRBJ1-3; DNA: TGCAGTGTACGGGCCGGGAGCACCATATATTTT; CDR3: CSVRAGSTIYF
D: TRBD1; size: NA; V: TRBV12-3/TRBV12-4; J: TRBJ2-5; DNA: TGTGCCAGCAGCGACGGACAGGGGACGCAAGAGACCCAGTACTTC; CDR3: CASSDGQGTQETQYF
D: TRBD2; size: many; V: TRBV9; J: TRBJ2-2; DNA: TGTGCCAGCAGCGTGGGAAATAGCGGGGCGAACACCGGGGAGCTGTTTTTT; CDR3: CASSVGNSGANTGELFF
D: NA; size: NA; V: TRBV25-1; J: TRBJ1-1; DNA: TGTGCCAGCAGTCACCCTCATCACGGGGCTGGGAACACTGAAGCTTTCTTT; CDR3: CASSHPHHGAGNTEAFF
D: NA; size: few; V: TRBV14; J: TRBJ1-5; DNA: TGTGCCAGCAGCCAGGGACGAAATGTCAATCAGCCCCAGCATTTT; CDR3: CASSQGRNVNQPQHF
D: NA; size: once; V: TRBV29-1; J: TRBJ1-1; DNA: TGCAGCTTGGAATCGCAGGGCGCCACTGAAGCTTTCTTT; CDR3: CSLESQGATEAFF
D: NA; size: NA; V: TRBV6-4; J: TRBJ1-2; DNA: TGTGCCAGCAGGGGGGCCAGTAACTATGGCTACACCTTC; CDR3: CASRGASNYGYTF
D: TRBD1; size: few; V: TRBV7-9; J: TRBJ1-4; DNA: TGTGCCAGCAGCGCCGACAGGGAAAATGAAAAACTGTTTTTT; CDR3: CASSADRENEKLFF
D: NA; size: few; V: TRBV5-1; J: TRBJ1-5; DNA: TGCGCCAGCAGCTTGGGGGGGGCGTTGAATCAGCCCCAGCATTTT; CDR3: CASSLGGALNQPQHF
D: TRBD1; size: many; V: TRBV2; J: TRBJ1-5; DNA: TGTGCCAGCAGGGCGACAGGGATTAGCAATCAGCCCCAGCATTTT; CDR3: CASRATGISNQPQHF
D: NA; size: many; V: TRBV12-3/TRBV12-4; J: TRBJ1-2; DNA: TGTGCCAGCAGTTTTGCAGGAACCTATGGCTACACCTTC; CDR3: CASSFAGTYGYTF